This T cell receptor (beta chain) is from a study of cytomegalovirus exposure and HLA in healthy donors. With 60 Vbeta and 13 Jbeta primers, the PCR was carried out. Data came from immunoSEQ multiplex PCR; TCRdb stores just in-frame clones and leaves some out. The table has some 76,000 clones, around 66% seen once. CDR1 LGHNA and CDR2 YNFKEQ come from the germline V gene. The CDR3 consists of 17 residues. J was trimmed by 4 bases and V by 1 base; bases with no gene match: 4. The sample holds a few counts of this clone. The source of this sequence is a man in his sixties in good health and CMV-seropositive. The specimen was PBMCs. The chain combines TRBV4-2 with TRBJ2-5, with TRBD2 matching over 15 bases. In DNA form, the CDR3 reads TGTGCCAGCAGCCAAGGGACTAGCGGGGGGGGAGTAGAGACCCAGTACTTC. Its protein product is CASSQGTSGGGVETQYF.